This T cell receptor beta chain was recorded in a study of spatial heterogeneity in lung cancer. Study-wide points: More often at tumor resection than at routine follow-up, ubiquitous expanded tumor TCRs were detected in the blood.

As to this clonotype: Antigen unknown.

Every molecule of TCR cDNA had its own unique molecular identifier. TCRdb re-called the 5' RACE reads with MiXCR, one entry per CDR3 protein. The sample holds 23,000 or so distinct CDR3 sequences, around 5% seen once. Germline V gene data show CDR1 as SGHRS and CDR2 as YFSETQ. V was clipped by 4 bases and J by 1 base; unmatched bases: 6. This CDR3 spans 15 amino acids. Time point of the sample: sample taken at primary tumor resection. The donor group consisted of 55 to 85 patients who had untreated, early-stage non-small cell lung cancer. Tumor, nontumor lung or frozen PBMC supplied whole RNA that was sequenced unsorted.

This receptor was taken from a male donor with early-stage non-small cell lung cancer. The chain carries TRBV5-1 and TRBJ2-7; 9 bases are a match to TRBD1. The specimen was PBMCs, collected at surgery. In DNA, the CDR3 is TGCGCCAGCAGCCGCGACAGGGGGGCGTCCTACGAGCAGTACTTC. Translating it yields CASSRDRGASYEQYF.